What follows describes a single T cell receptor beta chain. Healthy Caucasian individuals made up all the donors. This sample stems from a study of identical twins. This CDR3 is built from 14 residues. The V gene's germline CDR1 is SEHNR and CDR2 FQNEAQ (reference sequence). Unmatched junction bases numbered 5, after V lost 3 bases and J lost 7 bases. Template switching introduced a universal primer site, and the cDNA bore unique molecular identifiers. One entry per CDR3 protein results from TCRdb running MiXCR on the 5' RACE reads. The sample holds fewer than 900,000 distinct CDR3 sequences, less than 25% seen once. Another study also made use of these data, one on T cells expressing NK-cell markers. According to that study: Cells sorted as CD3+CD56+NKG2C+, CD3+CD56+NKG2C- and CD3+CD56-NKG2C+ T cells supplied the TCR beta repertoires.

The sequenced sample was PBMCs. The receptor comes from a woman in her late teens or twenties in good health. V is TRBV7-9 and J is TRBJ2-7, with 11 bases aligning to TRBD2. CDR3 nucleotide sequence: TGTGCCAGCAGCTTCCAACTAGCGGGGGAGGAGCAGTACTTC. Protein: CASSFQLAGEEQYF.